The 7 T cell receptor beta chains in this list originate from one sample, sequenced in a study of cytomegalovirus exposure and HLA in healthy donors. The study ran its PCR with 60 Vbeta and 13 Jbeta primers. The protocol was immunoSEQ multiplex PCR, while the TCRdb copy is restricted to in-frame clones and leaves out a portion. The data show 110,000 to 150,000 clones, just under 85% seen once. Sequenced sample: PBMCs. The receptors shown here come from a woman aged 55-69 years in good health and CMV-seropositive.

V is TRBV4-1 and J is TRBJ1-2; 10 bases line up with TRBD1. Germline CDR1 reads MGHRA; CDR2 reads YSYEKL. The junction had 5 bases not matched to a gene; V was cut back by 0 bases and J by 4 bases. This CDR3 comprises 16 residues. CDR3 sequence reads: CASSQEPGQGTYGYTF. The CDR3 nucleotides are TGCGCCAGCAGCCAAGAACCGGGACAGGGGACCTATGGCTACACCTTC.

The CDR3 DNA sequence: TGTGCCAGCAGCTTTAAAACAGGGAGTTTGTCAGCCAAAAACATTCAGTACTTC. It encodes CASSFKTGSLSAKNIQYF. The genes are TRBV7-9 and TRBJ2-4; a weak D match, TRBD1 (6 bases). Per germline, CDR1 SEHNR and CDR2 FQNEAQ (reference sequence). V lost 3 bases to trimming and J lost 0 bases, with 18 bases between them. This CDR3 has 18 amino acids.

This rearrangement joins TRBV27 to TRBJ2-3, with D possibly matching TRBD1 (5 bases). The CDR3 spans 11 residues. The V end was cut by 7 bases, the J end by 5 bases, with 7 bases between. In germline, CDR1 is MNHEY, CDR2 SMNVEV (reference sequence). The chain's CDR3 is CASTQGDTQYF. CDR3 in DNA: TGTGCCAGCACCCAGGGAGATACGCAGTATTTT.

CDR3 nucleotides: TGTGCCAGCAGCTTCGCCAGGGTAAACACTGAAGCTTTCTTT. Amino acid sequence: CASSFARVNTEAFF. V gene TRBV11-3 combines with J gene TRBJ1-1, with a tentative D call TRBD1 (5 bases). V gave up 3 bases and J gave up 2 bases, with 10 bases separating them. This CDR3 has 14 amino acids. Germline V CDR1 and CDR2: SGHNT, YENEEA.

The chain carries TRBV6-1 and TRBJ2-7; D perhaps matches TRBD1 (5 bases). The V end was cut by 4 bases, the J end by 0 bases, with 13 bases between. The CDR3 totals 15 residues. Germline lookup yields CDR1 MNHNS and CDR2 SASEGT. In DNA form, the CDR3 reads TGTGCCAGCAGTGGAGTCTTAGGGGACTCCTACGAGCAGTACTTC. Translated, it gives CASSGVLGDSYEQYF.

This clone was recorded only once. This sequence joins TRBV28 and TRBJ1-2; TRBD1 aligns across 7 bases. V was pared by 6 bases and J by 2 bases, with 3 bases of the junction left unmatched. The CDR3 has 13 residues. Germline V gene data show CDR1 as MDHEN and CDR2 as SYDVKM. CDR3 region: CASRSQGNYGYTF. The DNA for the CDR3 is TGTGCCAGCAGGTCACAGGGGAACTATGGCTACACCTTC.

The chain is built from TRBV2 and TRBJ2-7; 7 nucleotides match TRBD1. The germline gives CDR1 SNHLY, CDR2 FYNNEI. The V segment lost 4 bases and the J segment 7 bases; nucleotides outside the gene matches: 10. The CDR3 has 14 amino acids. CDR3 in amino acids: CASSAYRGQNEQYF. The DNA of the CDR3 is TGTGCCAGCAGTGCTTATAGGGGGCAGAATGAGCAGTACTTC.